Listed here is a single TCR beta chain. The data derive from a study of blood T cell repertoires in COVID-19. Looking at the study overall: The United States, Italy and Spain supplied acute and convalescent COVID-19 samples. Sample material is recorded as cDNA or gDNA derived from T cells, B-cell-depleted T cells, or PBMCs.

Methods used by the authors: Amplification of reference gene primers provided the estimated nucleated cell counts. TCRdb keeps only in-frame clones here, not all; method: immunoSEQ multiplex PCR. That table gives V, J and clone size, and the DNA gave D and trimming. The repertoire has 270,000 or so clones, nearly 90% of them found once; the top ten carry approximately 4.6%. V lost 6 bases and J lost 0, with 16 bases in between. The CDR3 runs 16 residues. Germline-derived CDR1 and CDR2 are MGHRA and YSYEKL. This receptor was identified in a woman in her forties who had recovered from COVID-19. The chain employs TRBV4-1 and TRBJ2-3, with D maybe TRBD1 (5 bases). The sequenced material came from peripheral blood. The chain's CDR3 is CASRSSPGFSTDTQYF. As DNA, the CDR3 is TGCGCCAGCAGGAGTTCTCCAGGGTTTAGCACAGATACGCAGTATTTT.